In this sample, the clone carrying this TCR beta chain turned up a few times. Antigen unknown. Indicated time point: 20-29 weeks after completion of therapy. Germline CDR1 MDHEN, CDR2 SYDVKM. Trimming removed 4 bases at V and 3 bases at J, with 13 bases between. The CDR3 has 14 residues. Here immunoSEQ multiplex PCR was the method, and the copy in TCRdb shows in-frame clones only, minus some. The table lists 20,000 or so clones, 80% to 85% of them singletons. The data were taken from a study of T cell therapy after organ transplantation. The gene calls are TRBV28 and TRBJ2-7; D perhaps matches TRBD2 (5 bases). This receptor was obtained from a human patient who had received a solid organ transplant and had CMV disease. A share of the T cells may be of graft donor origin. Sequencing used CD8+ T cells from blood, obtained after autologous CMV-specific T cell therapy. CDR3 DNA sequence: TGTGCCAGCAGTTACGGGGTGCAGAACTACGAGCAGTACTTC. It translates to CASSYGVQNYEQYF.